The 4 T cell receptor beta chains listed next were all sequenced from one sample in a study of blood T cell repertoires in COVID-19. Here immunoSEQ multiplex PCR was the method, and the copy in TCRdb shows in-frame clones only, minus some. The sample lists around 200,000 clones; roughly 83% were seen once. The sample consisted of peripheral blood. Every receptor here comes from a woman aged 40-49 years with COVID-19, enrolled during active disease.

The rearrangement uses TRBV25-1 and TRBJ1-4; 8 nucleotides match TRBD1. V shed 8 bases, J shed 3 bases, and the junction held 5 bases outside the gene matches. CDR3 length: 14 residues. The germline CDR1 and CDR2 sequences are MGHDK and SYGVNS. CDR3 coding DNA: TGTGCCAGCGGCGGGACAGGCGCTAATGAAAAACTGTTTTTT. Its translation is CASGGTGANEKLFF.

CDR3 residues: CASSPSGTGNGNTIYF. DNA for the CDR3: TGTGCCAGCTCACCATCTGGGACAGGGAATGGAAACACCATATATTTT. V and J are TRBV18 and TRBJ1-3; 9 nucleotides align to TRBD1. The germline V gene encodes CDR1 KGHSH and CDR2 LQKENI. The CDR3 sequence is 16 residues long. V trimming: 2 bases; J trimming: 3 bases; junction bases outside the gene matches: 5.

This rearrangement joins TRBV5-4 to TRBJ2-3; D may be TRBD2 (6 bases). CDR3 size: 13 residues. The germline V and J ends were trimmed by 0 bases and 5 bases, with 7 bases remaining between them. The germline V gene encodes CDR1 SGHNT and CDR2 YYREEE (reference sequence). The CDR3 region is CASSLAGRDTQYF. In nucleotides, the CDR3 is TGTGCCAGCAGCTTGGCCGGGAGAGATACGCAGTATTTT.

The chain has TRBV15 and TRBJ2-4; tentatively, D is TRBD2 (5 bases). Germline-derived CDR1 and CDR2 are LNHNV and YYDKDF (reference sequence). Trimming removed 4 bases from V and 8 bases from J, with 6 bases in between. The CDR3 is 11 residues long. CDR3 nucleotide sequence: TGTGCCACCAGCACCGGGGACATTCAGTACTTC. This gives the protein CATSTGDIQYF.